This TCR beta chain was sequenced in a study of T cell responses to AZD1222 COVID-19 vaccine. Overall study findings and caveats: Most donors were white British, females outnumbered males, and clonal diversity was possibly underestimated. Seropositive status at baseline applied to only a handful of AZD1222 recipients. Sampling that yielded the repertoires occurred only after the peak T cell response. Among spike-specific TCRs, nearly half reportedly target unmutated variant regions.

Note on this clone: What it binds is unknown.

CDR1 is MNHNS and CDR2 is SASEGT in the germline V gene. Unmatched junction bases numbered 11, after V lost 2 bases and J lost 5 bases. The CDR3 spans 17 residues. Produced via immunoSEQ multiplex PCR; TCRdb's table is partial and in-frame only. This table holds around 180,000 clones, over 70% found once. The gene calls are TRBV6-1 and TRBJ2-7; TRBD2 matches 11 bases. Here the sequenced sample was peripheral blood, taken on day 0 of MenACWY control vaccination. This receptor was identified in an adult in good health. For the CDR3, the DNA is TGTGCCAGCAGTGAATCTGGACTAGCGGGTGCTGTCCACGAGCAGTACTTC. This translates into CASSESGLAGAVHEQYF.